The 13 T cell receptor beta chains below come from one sample, sequenced in a study. One entry per CDR3 protein, called by TCRdb with MiXCR from the RT-PCR reads. The table shows about 680,000 distinct CDR3 sequences, with 14% occurring only once. Sequences were obtained from memory CD4+ T cells from blood. These receptor sequences come from a female donor in good health, serving as a healthy control.

This clonotype has only a few counts. The J gene is TRBJ2-3, the V gene TRBV20-1; D possibly corresponds to TRBD2 (6 bases). This CDR3 contains 14 residues. The germline gives CDR1 DFQATT, CDR2 SNEGSKA (reference sequence). V was shortened by 0 bases and J by 4 bases, with 11 bases between the two germline ends. The DNA for the CDR3 is TGCAGTGCTAGAGACCATACGGGGGCAGATACGCAGTATTTT. Amino acids: CSARDHTGADTQYF.

This clonotype was picked up many times. This chain connects TRBV12-3 or TRBV12-4 to TRBJ2-1, with 10 bases matching TRBD1. The junction had 3 bases not matched to a gene; V was cut back by 5 bases and J by 2 bases. The CDR3 has 15 amino acids. In DNA, the CDR3 is TGTGCCAGCAGTCCCGGACAGGGGGCCTACAATGAGCAGTTCTTC. It is translated as CASSPGQGAYNEQFF.

CDR3 in amino acids: CASSYLGINQETQYF. The CDR3, as DNA: TGTGCCAGCAGTTACTTAGGGATAAACCAAGAGACCCAGTACTTC. V and J are TRBV6-5 and TRBJ2-5; D gene uncertain. V shed 1 base and J shed 0 bases, with 9 bases lying between them. This CDR3 is built from 15 residues. The germline V gene has CDR1 MNHEY and CDR2 SVGAGI.

The V call is TRBV12-3 or TRBV12-4, the J call TRBJ1-5, with TRBD1 as a possible D gene (5 bases). The V and J ends lost 5 bases and 0 bases respectively, with 11 bases between them. The CDR3 contains 15 residues. The CDR3 loop reads CASSGTPYSNQPQHF. In DNA, the CDR3 is TGTGCCAGCAGTGGGACCCCCTATAGCAATCAGCCCCAGCATTTT.

This clonotype was counted ten times or more. This rearrangement joins TRBV7-9 to TRBJ2-7, with D possibly being TRBD2 (5 bases). Germline V gene data show CDR1 as SEHNR and CDR2 as FQNEAQ (reference sequence). V lost 2 bases to trimming and J lost 3 bases, with 11 bases between them. CDR3 length: 14 residues. DNA for the CDR3: TGTGCCAGCAGCTTAACCGGGATTAACTACGAGCAGTACTTC. Its translation: CASSLTGINYEQYF. The complete variable domain, with remaining parts taken from reference TRBV7-9 and TRBJ2-7, reads DTGVSQNPRHKITKRGQNVTFRCDPISEHNRLYWYRQTLGQGPEFLTYFQNEAQLEKSRLLSDRFSAERPKGSFSTLEIQRTEQGDSAMYLCASSLTGINYEQYFGPGTRLTVT.

The CDR3 loop is CASSSSGQGARGGELFF. CDR3 in DNA: TGTGCCAGCAGTTCGTCGGGACAGGGGGCCCGGGGCGGGGAGCTGTTTTTT. The chain couples TRBV27 to TRBJ2-2, with TRBD1 matching 12 bases. The CDR3 length is 17 residues. The V gene end was trimmed by 4 bases and the J gene end by 7 bases; junction bases not matched to a gene: 10. CDR1 MNHEY and CDR2 SMNVEV come from the germline V gene (reference sequence).

In this sample, this clonotype turned up a few times. J is TRBJ2-2 and V is TRBV7-2; D could derive from TRBD1 or TRBD2 (6 bases each). The CDR3 extends over 15 amino acids. Germline loops: CDR1 SGHTA, CDR2 FQGNSA. Trimming shortened V by 7 bases and J by 4 bases, and 16 bases separated the two germline ends. The CDR3, as DNA: TGTGCCAGCAACTTTTTCGGGGGCGTCACCGGGGAGCTGTTTTTT. This codes for CASNFFGGVTGELFF.

A few counts support this clonotype. V usage is TRBV5-1 and J usage is TRBJ1-1; D is ambiguous. From germline, CDR1 is SGHRS and CDR2 YFSETQ. The CDR3 has 16 residues. V lost 7 bases, J lost 2 bases, and 21 bases lay in between. The CDR3 spells CASDSGHTLTNTEAFF. CDR3 coding DNA: TGCGCCAGCGATTCGGGCCATACCCTAACCAACACTGAAGCTTTCTTT. Combining the CDR3 with reference TRBV5-1 and TRBJ1-1 gives the whole variable domain KAGVTQTPRYLIKTRGQQVTLSCSPISGHRSVSWYQQTPGQGLQFLFEYFSETQRNKGNFPGRFSGRQFSNSRSEMNVSTLELGDSALYLCASDSGHTLTNTEAFFGQGTRLTVV.

V usage is TRBV9 and J usage is TRBJ2-2, with 7 bases lining up with TRBD2. Trimming cost V 4 bases and J 0 bases; bases outside gene matches: 6. The CDR3 is made up of 16 amino acids. Germline V gene lookup returns CDR1 SGDLS and CDR2 YYNGEE. The CDR3 nucleotides read TGTGCCAGCAGCTTCTCAAGCGGGGCGAACACCGGGGAGCTGTTTTTT. This translates into CASSFSSGANTGELFF. Using reference TRBV9 and TRBJ2-2 for the parts outside the CDR3, the full variable domain is DSGVTQTPKHLITATGQRVTLRCSPRSGDLSVYWYQQSLDQGLQFLIQYYNGEERAKGNILERFSAQQFPDLHSELNLSSLELGDSALYFCASSFSSGANTGELFFGEGSRLTVL.

This clonotype was observed a handful of times. V is TRBV7-9 and J is TRBJ2-7; D gene uncertain. The CDR3 sequence is 14 residues long. Germline CDR1 and CDR2: SEHNR and FQNEAQ (reference sequence). V lost 2 bases, J lost 0 bases, and 8 bases lay in between. The CDR3 nucleotides read TGTGCCAGCAGCTTATTGGCGTTCTCCTACGAGCAGTACTTC. It encodes CASSLLAFSYEQYF.

This clonotype was seen ten or more times. The chain has TRBV6-6 and TRBJ2-1; 7 bases map to TRBD2. The CDR3 is made up of 16 amino acids. V trimming: 7 bases; J trimming: 6 bases; junction bases outside the gene matches: 15. Germline loops: CDR1 MNHNY, CDR2 SVGAGI (reference sequence). In DNA form, the CDR3 reads TGTGCCAGCACCTTAACGTCGACTAGCCTACCCAATGAGCAGTTCTTC. This gives the protein CASTLTSTSLPNEQFF.

This clonotype has a handful of counts. V gene TRBV12-3 or TRBV12-4 combines with J gene TRBJ1-1; D is unresolved. V was shortened by 1 base and J by 1 base, with 10 bases between the two germline ends. The CDR3 length is 15 residues. The CDR3: CASSLGAAKNTEAFF. CDR3 in DNA: TGTGCCAGCAGTTTAGGGGCAGCTAAGAACACTGAAGCTTTCTTT.

The V call is TRBV20-1, the J call TRBJ1-2; 7 nucleotides line up with TRBD1. Germline V lookup: CDR1 DFQATT, CDR2 SNEGSKA (reference sequence). Trimming cost V 2 bases and J 8 bases; bases outside gene matches: 5. The CDR3 is 12 amino acids. The CDR3 bases are TGCAGTGCTAGATACAGGGGTTACGGCTACACCTTC. Its protein product is CSARYRGYGYTF.